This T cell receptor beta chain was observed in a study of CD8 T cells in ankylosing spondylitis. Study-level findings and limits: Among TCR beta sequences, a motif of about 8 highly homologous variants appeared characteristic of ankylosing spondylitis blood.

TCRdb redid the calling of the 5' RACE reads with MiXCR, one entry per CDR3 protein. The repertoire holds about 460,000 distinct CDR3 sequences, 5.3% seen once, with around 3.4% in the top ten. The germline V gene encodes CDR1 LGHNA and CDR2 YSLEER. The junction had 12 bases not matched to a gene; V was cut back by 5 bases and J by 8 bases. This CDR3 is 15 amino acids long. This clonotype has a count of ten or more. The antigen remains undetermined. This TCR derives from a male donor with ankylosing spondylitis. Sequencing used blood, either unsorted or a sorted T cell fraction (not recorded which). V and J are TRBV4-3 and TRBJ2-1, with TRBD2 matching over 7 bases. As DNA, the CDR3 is TGCGCCAGCAGCTACGTAGCGGGCGCTCAGGATGAGCAGTTCTTC. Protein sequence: CASSYVAGAQDEQFF.